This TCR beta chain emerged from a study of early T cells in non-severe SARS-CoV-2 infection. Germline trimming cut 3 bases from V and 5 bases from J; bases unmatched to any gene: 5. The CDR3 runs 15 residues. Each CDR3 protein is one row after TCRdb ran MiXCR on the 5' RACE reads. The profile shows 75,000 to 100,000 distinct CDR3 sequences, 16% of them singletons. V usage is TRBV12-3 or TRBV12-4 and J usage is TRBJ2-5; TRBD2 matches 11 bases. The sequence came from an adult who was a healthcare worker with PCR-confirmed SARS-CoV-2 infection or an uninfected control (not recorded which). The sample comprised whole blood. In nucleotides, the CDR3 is TGTGCCAGCAGTTTTAGCGGGAGGGCATATGAGACCCAGTACTTC. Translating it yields CASSFSGRAYETQYF.